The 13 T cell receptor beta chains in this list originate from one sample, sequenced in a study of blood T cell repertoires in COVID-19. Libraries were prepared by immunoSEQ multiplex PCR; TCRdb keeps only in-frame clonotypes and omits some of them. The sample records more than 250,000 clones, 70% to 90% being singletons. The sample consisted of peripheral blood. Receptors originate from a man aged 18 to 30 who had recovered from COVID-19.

The CDR3 coding sequence is TGTGCCAGTAGTATTCAGGAATTAGATACGCAGTATTTT. It yields the protein CASSIQELDTQYF. The genes are TRBV19 and TRBJ2-3; D remains unclear. The CDR3 length is 13 residues. Trimming left V 3 bases short and J 5 bases short, with 9 bases between. Germline assignment: CDR1 LNHDA and CDR2 SQIVND (reference sequence).

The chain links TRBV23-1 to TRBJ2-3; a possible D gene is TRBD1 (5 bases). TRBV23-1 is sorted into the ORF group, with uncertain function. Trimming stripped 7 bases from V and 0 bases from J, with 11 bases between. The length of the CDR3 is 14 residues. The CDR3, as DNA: TGCGCCAGCACACCACAGGTGAGCACAGATACGCAGTATTTT. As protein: CASTPQVSTDTQYF.

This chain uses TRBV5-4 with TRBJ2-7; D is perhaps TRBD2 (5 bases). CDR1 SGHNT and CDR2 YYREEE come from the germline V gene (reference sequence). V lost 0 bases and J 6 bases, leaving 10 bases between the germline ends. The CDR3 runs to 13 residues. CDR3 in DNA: TGTGCCAGCAGCTTGGCCGGGGTCGGCGAGCAGTACTTC. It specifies CASSLAGVGEQYF.

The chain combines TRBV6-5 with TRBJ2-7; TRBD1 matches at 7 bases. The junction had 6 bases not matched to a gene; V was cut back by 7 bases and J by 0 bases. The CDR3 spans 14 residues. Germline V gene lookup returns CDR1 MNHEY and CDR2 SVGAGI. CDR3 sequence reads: CASNPGTDSYEQYF. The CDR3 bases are TGTGCCAGCAACCCCGGGACAGACTCCTACGAGCAGTACTTC.

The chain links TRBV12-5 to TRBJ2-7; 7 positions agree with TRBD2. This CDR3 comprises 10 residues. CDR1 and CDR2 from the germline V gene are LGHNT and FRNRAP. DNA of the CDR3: TGTGCCGGCCAGCGGGGCGAGCAGTACTTC. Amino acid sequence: CAGQRGEQYF.

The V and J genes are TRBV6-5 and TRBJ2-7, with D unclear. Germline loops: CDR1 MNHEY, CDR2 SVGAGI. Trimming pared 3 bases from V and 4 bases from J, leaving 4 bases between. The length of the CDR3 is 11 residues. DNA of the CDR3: TGTGCCAGCAGTTATCAATACGAGCAGTACTTC. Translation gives CASSYQYEQYF.

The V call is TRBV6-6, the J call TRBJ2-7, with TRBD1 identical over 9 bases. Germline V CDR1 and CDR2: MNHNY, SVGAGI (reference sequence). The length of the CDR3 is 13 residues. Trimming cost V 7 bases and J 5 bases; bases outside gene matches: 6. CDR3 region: CASNPGQGDEQYF. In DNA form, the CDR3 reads TGTGCCAGCAATCCGGGACAGGGAGACGAGCAGTACTTC.

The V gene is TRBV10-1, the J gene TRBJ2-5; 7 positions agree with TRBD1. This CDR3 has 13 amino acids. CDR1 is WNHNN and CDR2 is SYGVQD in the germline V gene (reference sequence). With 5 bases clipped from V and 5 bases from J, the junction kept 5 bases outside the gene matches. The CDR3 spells CASSMTGMETQYF. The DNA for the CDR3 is TGCGCCAGCAGTATGACAGGGATGGAGACCCAGTACTTC.

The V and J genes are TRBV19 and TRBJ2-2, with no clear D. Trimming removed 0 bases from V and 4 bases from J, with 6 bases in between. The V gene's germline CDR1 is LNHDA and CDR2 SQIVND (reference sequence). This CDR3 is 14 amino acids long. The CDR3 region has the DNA TGTGCCAGTAGTATAGACAGATTCACCGGGGAGCTGTTTTTT. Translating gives CASSIDRFTGELFF.

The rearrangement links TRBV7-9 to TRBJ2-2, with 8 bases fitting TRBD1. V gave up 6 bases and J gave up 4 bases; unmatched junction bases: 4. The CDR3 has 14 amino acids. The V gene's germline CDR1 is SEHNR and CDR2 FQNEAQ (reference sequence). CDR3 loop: CASRNTGGTGELFF. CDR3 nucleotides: TGTGCCAGCAGAAATACAGGGGGCACCGGGGAGCTGTTTTTT.

The CDR3 loop is CASSIRAASNQPQHF. DNA of the CDR3: TGTGCCAGTAGTATCAGGGCAGCTAGCAATCAGCCCCAGCATTTT. The chain links TRBV19 to TRBJ1-5; D may be TRBD1 (5 bases). The CDR3 loop spans 15 amino acids. Trimming cost V 3 bases and J 0 bases, with 9 bases left between them. Germline CDR1 LNHDA, CDR2 SQIVND (reference sequence).

The CDR3 coding sequence is TGTGCCAGCTCACCGGACAGGGTTGACTATGGCTACACCTTC. Translating gives CASSPDRVDYGYTF. The chain carries TRBV18 and TRBJ1-2, with 8 nucleotides matching TRBD1. Germline CDR1 and CDR2: KGHSH and LQKENI. The J segment lost 3 bases and the V segment lost 3 bases, leaving 3 bases of the junction unmatched. This CDR3 contains 14 residues.

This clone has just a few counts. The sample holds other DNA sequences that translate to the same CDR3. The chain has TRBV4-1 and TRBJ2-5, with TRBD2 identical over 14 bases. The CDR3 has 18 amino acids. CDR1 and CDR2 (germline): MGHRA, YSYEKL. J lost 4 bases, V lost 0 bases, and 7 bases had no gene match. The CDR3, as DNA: TGCGCCAGCAGCCAAGAAGGACTAGCGGGAGGACAGGGAGAGACCCAGTACTTC. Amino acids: CASSQEGLAGGQGETQYF.